One and the same sample provided the 18 T cell receptor beta chains below, sequenced in a study of CD8+ T cells in alopecia areata. cDNA serving as the sequencing template came from extracted, reverse transcribed RNA. This table comes from immunoSEQ multiplex PCR, and its TCRdb copy is limited to in-frame clones, with some not included. The sample shows 100,000 to 150,000 clones, 61% of them seen only once. The treatment: oral pan-JAK inhibitor, 5-10 mg twice daily. The sequencing here drew on CD4+ T cells sorted from blood, taken at week 4, from a patient treated with tofacitinib. The receptors stem from a human donor with alopecia areata.

The CDR3 DNA is TGTGCCAGTAGTATAAGAAGGGGGGCTAATCAGCCCCAGCATTTT. As protein: CASSIRRGANQPQHF. The chain links TRBV19 to TRBJ1-5; maybe TRBD1 (6 bases). CDR1 LNHDA and CDR2 SQIVND come from the germline V gene (reference sequence). V lost 2 bases, J lost 4 bases, and 12 bases lay in between. The CDR3 sequence is 15 residues long.

This clone has a handful of counts. V usage is TRBV29-1 and J usage is TRBJ1-1, with D maybe TRBD1 (6 bases). CDR1 is SQVTM and CDR2 is ANQGSEA in the germline V gene. Trimming took 0 bases from V and 4 from J, leaving 12 bases between them. The CDR3 totals 14 residues. For the CDR3, the DNA is TGCAGCGTTGAAGATTTCCAGGGGAGCACTGAAGCTTTCTTT. Translating gives CSVEDFQGSTEAFF.

This clone was seen a handful of times. The rearrangement links TRBV10-3 to TRBJ1-4; TRBD1 agrees at 10 bases. CDR3 length equals 17 residues. The germline CDR1 and CDR2 sequences are ENHRY and SYGVKD. V was pared by 6 bases and J by 6 bases, with 13 bases of the junction left unmatched. CDR3 nucleotides: TGTGCCATCAGCCCTATTCCGGCAGGGACAGGGGATGAAAAACTGTTTTTT. Its translation is CAISPIPAGTGDEKLFF.

V usage is TRBV10-3 and J usage is TRBJ1-1; 7 bases match TRBD1. Germline CDR1 reads ENHRY; CDR2 reads SYGVKD. CDR3 size: 14 residues. The ends lost 6 bases at V and 3 bases at J; junction bases unmatched: 7. For the CDR3, the DNA is TGTGCCATCAGCCCGACAGGGTGGGACACTGAAGCTTTCTTT. Its translation is CAISPTGWDTEAFF.

The chain uses TRBV4-1 and TRBJ2-2; D remains ambiguous. V dropped 4 bases and J dropped 2 bases, with 11 bases sitting between them. Germline values: CDR1 MGHRA, CDR2 YSYEKL. The CDR3 sequence is 15 residues long. This chain's CDR3 is CASSRARPNTGELFF. In DNA, the CDR3 is TGCGCCAGCAGCCGAGCCCGACCCAACACCGGGGAGCTGTTTTTT.

This sequence joins TRBV7-8 and TRBJ1-1, with D possibly TRBD1 on 5 matching bases. CDR3 length: 15 residues. In germline, CDR1 is SGHVS, CDR2 FQNEAQ. Trimming stripped 6 bases from V and 11 bases from J, with 25 bases between. The CDR3 sequence is CASSNSLVGRAIAFF. CDR3 nucleotides: TGTGCCAGCAGTAATAGTCTAGTTGGCAGGGCGATCGCTTTCTTT.

The chain carries TRBV13 and TRBJ2-5; weak D call: TRBD1 (6 bases). Germline V lookup: CDR1 PRHDT, CDR2 FYEKMQ (reference sequence). Trimming took 0 bases from V and 2 from J, leaving 7 bases between them. The CDR3 length is 14 residues. In nucleotides, the CDR3 is TGTGCCAGCAGCTTAGGCGACAGGCAAGAGACCCAGTACTTC. This translates into CASSLGDRQETQYF.

The rearrangement joins TRBV7-9 to TRBJ2-5; tentatively, D is TRBD2 (5 bases). Germline V gives CDR1 SEHNR, CDR2 FQNEAQ (reference sequence). This CDR3 has 10 amino acids. With 5 bases removed from V and 7 bases from J, the gap between germline ends came to 5 bases. CDR3 in amino acids: CASSRGTQYF. DNA for the CDR3: TGTGCCAGCAGCCGGGGGACCCAGTACTTC.

This clone was found a few times. The rearrangement joins TRBV30 to TRBJ1-2, with 8 bases aligning to TRBD1. The CDR3 sequence is 15 residues long. V lost 2 bases and J lost 6; bases outside the gene matches: 11. The V gene's germline CDR1 is GTSNPN and CDR2 SVGIG (reference sequence). For the CDR3, the DNA is TGTGCCTGGAGTCGAATAGACAGGGGCTCGAATGGCTACACCTTC. This sequence encodes CAWSRIDRGSNGYTF. Full variable domain (remainder filled in from reference TRBV30 and TRBJ1-2): SQTIHQWPATLVQPVGSPLSLECTVEGTSNPNLYWYRQAAGRGLQLLFYSVGIGQISSEVPQNLSASRPQDRQFILSSKKLLLSDSGFYLCAWSRIDRGSNGYTFGSGTRLTVV.

The rearrangement uses TRBV6-5 and TRBJ2-1; 8 bases are shared with TRBD1. The CDR3 is 12 amino acids. Trimming at V came to 6 bases and at J to 8 bases, leaving 3 bases not matched to a gene. Per the germline V gene, CDR1 is MNHEY and CDR2 is SVGAGI. CDR3 sequence reads: CASSLQGDEQFF. The CDR3 DNA sequence: TGTGCCAGCAGCCTACAGGGGGATGAGCAGTTCTTC.

The chain joins TRBV29-1 to TRBJ2-1; the match to TRBD2 covers 10 bases. The V gene end was trimmed by 6 bases and the J gene end by 5 bases; junction bases not matched to a gene: 4. Germline V CDR1 and CDR2: SQVTM, ANQGSEA. CDR3 size: 13 residues. The CDR3 loop reads CSVGSGGNNEQFF. For the CDR3, the DNA is TGCAGCGTCGGTAGCGGGGGGAACAATGAGCAGTTCTTC.

The rearrangement joins TRBV7-8 to TRBJ1-2; 8 bases agree with TRBD1. The CDR3 totals 15 residues. The germline V gene encodes CDR1 SGHVS and CDR2 FQNEAQ. V trimming: 2 bases; J trimming: 0 bases; junction bases outside the gene matches: 2. The CDR3 nucleotides read TGTGCCAGCAGCTTAAGGGACAGGACTAACTATGGCTACACCTTC. It yields the protein CASSLRDRTNYGYTF.

This chain links TRBV5-1 with TRBJ2-7, with unresolved D. The germline V and J ends were trimmed by 0 bases and 3 bases, with 10 bases remaining between them. CDR1 is SGHRS, CDR2 YFSETQ, per germline. The CDR3 runs 14 residues. The chain's CDR3 is CASSLGPRSYEQYF. The DNA of the CDR3 is TGCGCCAGCAGCTTGGGACCCCGTAGCTACGAGCAGTACTTC.

V and J are TRBV5-4 and TRBJ2-7; D unresolved. Trimming left V 5 bases short and J 1 base short, with 13 bases between. Germline V lookup: CDR1 SGHNT, CDR2 YYREEE (reference sequence). The CDR3 sequence is 14 residues long. The CDR3 sequence is CASSHDPVSYEQYF. CDR3 bases: TGTGCCAGCAGTCATGATCCGGTATCCTACGAGCAGTACTTC.

The chain couples TRBV29-1 to TRBJ2-2; 11 bases agree with TRBD2. This CDR3 region has 17 residues. The trim removed 4 bases at V and 1 base at J, leaving 8 bases unmatched. Germline values: CDR1 SQVTM, CDR2 ANQGSEA. The CDR3 DNA follows: TGCAGCGTTGTGGACACTAGCGGGAGCCGGAACACCGGGGAGCTGTTTTTT. Translating gives CSVVDTSGSRNTGELFF.

The rearrangement joins TRBV5-1 to TRBJ2-3; a weak D match, TRBD1 (6 bases). The V and J ends lost 7 bases and 1 base respectively, with 13 bases between them. The CDR3 is 14 residues long. Germline V lookup: CDR1 SGHRS, CDR2 YFSETQ. The CDR3 DNA follows: TGCGCCAGCTGGTTGGGGGCCGGCACAGATACGCAGTATTTT. Protein: CASWLGAGTDTQYF.

The V gene is TRBV6-6, the J gene TRBJ2-2; 7 bases align to TRBD2. Trimming at V came to 0 bases and at J to 5 bases, leaving 6 bases not matched to a gene. CDR1 is MNHNY and CDR2 is SVGAGI in the germline V gene (reference sequence). This CDR3 is 16 amino acids long. The CDR3 region is CASSYSRASGTGELFF. The CDR3 DNA follows: TGTGCCAGCAGTTACTCTCGGGCTAGCGGTACCGGGGAGCTGTTTTTT.

The CDR3, as DNA: TGTGCCAGCAGTTACTCGAGGGTTGAAAAACTGTTTTTT. Protein sequence: CASSYSRVEKLFF. The genes are TRBV6-5 and TRBJ1-4; D ambiguous. Germline V gives CDR1 MNHEY, CDR2 SVGAGI. V dropped 0 bases and J dropped 7 bases, with 6 bases sitting between them. The CDR3 spans 13 residues.